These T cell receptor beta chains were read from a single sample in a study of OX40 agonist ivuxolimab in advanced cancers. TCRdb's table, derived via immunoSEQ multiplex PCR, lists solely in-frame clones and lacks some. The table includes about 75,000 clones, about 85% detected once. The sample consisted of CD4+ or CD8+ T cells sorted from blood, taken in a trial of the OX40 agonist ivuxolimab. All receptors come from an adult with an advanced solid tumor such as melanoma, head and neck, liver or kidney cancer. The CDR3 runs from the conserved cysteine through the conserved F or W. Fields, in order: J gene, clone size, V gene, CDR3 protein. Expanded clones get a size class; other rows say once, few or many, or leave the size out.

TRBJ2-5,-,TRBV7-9,CASSFFPQTLQETQYF
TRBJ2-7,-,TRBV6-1,CASGEAGRLFYEQYF
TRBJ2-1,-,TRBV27,CASSLGTRGEGEQFF
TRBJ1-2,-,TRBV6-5,CASSNLGANYGYTF
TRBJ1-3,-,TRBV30,CAWSVWDRRFGNTIYF
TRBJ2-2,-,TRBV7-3,CASSILAGTQYAGELFF
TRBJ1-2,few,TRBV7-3,CASSLGGGSGYTF
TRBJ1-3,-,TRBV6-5,CASLGSGNTIYF
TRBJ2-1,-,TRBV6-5,CASRLLNEQFF
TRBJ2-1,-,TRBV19,CASSPPLGLAGAYNEQFF
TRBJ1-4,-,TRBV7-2,CASSPRAGDNEKLFF
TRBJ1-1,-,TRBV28,CASSPRGREDTEAFF
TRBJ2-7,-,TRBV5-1,CASSFWDGYEQYF
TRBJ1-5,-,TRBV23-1,CASSQSTRFSNQPQHF
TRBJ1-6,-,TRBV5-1,CASSATGDDSPLHF
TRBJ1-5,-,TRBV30,CAWSENSNQPQHF
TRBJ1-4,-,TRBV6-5,CASSYSKQGKLFF
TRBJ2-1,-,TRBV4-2,CASSQEIQGLLQSYNEQFF
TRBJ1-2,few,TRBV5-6,CASSLTATGGHGYTF
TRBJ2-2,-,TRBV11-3,CASSFHTGELFF
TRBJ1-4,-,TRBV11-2,CASTRSLSEKLFF
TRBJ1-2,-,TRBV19,CASSSWTIPYGYTF
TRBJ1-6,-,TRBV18,CASSPATGQNSPLHF
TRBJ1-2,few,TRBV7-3,CASGFPGTPYGYTF
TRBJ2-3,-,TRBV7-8,CASSLTGRDTQYF
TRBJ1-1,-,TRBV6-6,CASNDRANTEAFF
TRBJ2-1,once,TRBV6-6,CASSKGVGSYNEQFF
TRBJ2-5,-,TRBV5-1,CASSGGTSVSGTQYF
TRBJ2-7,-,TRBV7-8,CASSRDGTYEQYF
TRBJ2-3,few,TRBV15,CATSGNYRGNTDTQYF
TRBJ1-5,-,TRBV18,CASSPGPDGKGQPQHF
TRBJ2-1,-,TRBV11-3,CASSPSGGANNEQFF
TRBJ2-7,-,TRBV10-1,CASRDRGYEQYF
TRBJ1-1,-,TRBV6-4,CASSYPDTSITEAFF
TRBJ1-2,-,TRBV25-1,CASSVGRSVGYTF
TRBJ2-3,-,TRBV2,CARRGLIRTDTQYF
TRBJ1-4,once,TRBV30,CASNIANEKLFF
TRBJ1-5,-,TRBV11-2,CASSLGGFSQPQHF
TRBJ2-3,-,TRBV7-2,CASSTRTLTDTQYF
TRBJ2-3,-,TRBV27,CASSLDRGDTQYF
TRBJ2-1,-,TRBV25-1,CASRGGRVFNEQFF
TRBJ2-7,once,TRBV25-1,CATAEGGSYEQYF
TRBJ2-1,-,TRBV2,CASRETSGSYNEQFF
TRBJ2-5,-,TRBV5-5,CASSSTLRETQYF
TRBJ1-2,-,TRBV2,CASGDTIEGGYTF
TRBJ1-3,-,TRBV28,CASSLTLILSGNTIYF
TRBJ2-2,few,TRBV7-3,CASSPVRLDTGELFF
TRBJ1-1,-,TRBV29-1,CSVGTGNTEAFF
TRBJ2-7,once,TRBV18,CASSHRESSYEQYF
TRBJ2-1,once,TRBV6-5,CASSTSSGRVNEQFF
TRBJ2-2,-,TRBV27,CASSLTAGELFF
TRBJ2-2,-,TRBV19,CASKSPGAGVRTGELFF
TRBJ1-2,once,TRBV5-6,CASSGDRAYTF
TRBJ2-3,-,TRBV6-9,CASSCPRDRGADTQYF
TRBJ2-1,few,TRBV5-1,CASSLGDINNEQFF
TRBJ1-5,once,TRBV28,CASSLVPQALNQPQHF
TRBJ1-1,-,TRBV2,CASSVRPGNTEAFF
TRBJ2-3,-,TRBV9,CASTLGGLSTDTQYF
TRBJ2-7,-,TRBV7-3,CARRRGSDYEQYF